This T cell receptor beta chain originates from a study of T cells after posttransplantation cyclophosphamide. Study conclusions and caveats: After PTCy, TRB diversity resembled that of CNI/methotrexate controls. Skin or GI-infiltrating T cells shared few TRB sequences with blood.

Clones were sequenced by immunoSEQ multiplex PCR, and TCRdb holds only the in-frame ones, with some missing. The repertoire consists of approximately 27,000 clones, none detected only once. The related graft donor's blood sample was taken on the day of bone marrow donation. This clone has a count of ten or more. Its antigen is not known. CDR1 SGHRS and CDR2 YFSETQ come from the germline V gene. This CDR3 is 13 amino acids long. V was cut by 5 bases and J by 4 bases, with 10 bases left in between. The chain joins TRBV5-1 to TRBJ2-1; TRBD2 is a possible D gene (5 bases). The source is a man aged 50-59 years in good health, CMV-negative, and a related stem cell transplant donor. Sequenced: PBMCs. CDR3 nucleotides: TGCGCCAGCAGATATGACTATTACAATGAGCAGTTCTTC. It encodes CASRYDYYNEQFF.